The 26 T cell receptor beta chains reported below all come from one sample, sequenced in a study of cytomegalovirus exposure and HLA in healthy donors. PCR involved 60 Vbeta and 13 Jbeta primers. Produced via immunoSEQ multiplex PCR; TCRdb's table is partial and in-frame only. The table has roughly 120,000 clones, 82% seen once. Sequenced material: PBMCs. The source of these receptors is a woman aged 18-30 years in good health and CMV-seronegative.

The count of this clone is one. The V and J genes are TRBV5-1 and TRBJ1-4, with 7 bases lining up with TRBD1. Germline lookup yields CDR1 SGHRS and CDR2 YFSETQ. The CDR3 is 14 amino acids. Germline trimming cut 4 bases from V and 7 bases from J; bases unmatched to any gene: 7. This chain's CDR3 is CASSTGTDAEKLFF. In DNA form, the CDR3 reads TGCGCCAGCAGCACCGGGACAGATGCTGAAAAACTGTTTTTT.

This clone is a singleton in its sample. The chain joins TRBV11-1 to TRBJ1-1, with D possibly TRBD1 on 6 matching bases. The CDR3 loop spans 14 amino acids. With 3 bases removed from V and 1 base from J, the gap between germline ends came to 9 bases. Germline CDR1 and CDR2: SGHAT and FQDESV (reference sequence). This CDR3 is CASSFHRANTEAFF. Here the CDR3 DNA reads TGTGCCAGCAGCTTCCACAGGGCGAACACTGAAGCTTTCTTT.

This chain uses TRBV14 with TRBJ1-1; 7 bases are a match to TRBD1. The germline CDR1 and CDR2 sequences are SGHDN and FVKESK. With 1 base clipped from V and 1 base from J, the junction kept 3 bases outside the gene matches. This CDR3 is built from 15 residues. CDR3 coding DNA: TGTGCCAGCAGCCAAGCGGACAGGTGGAACACTGAAGCTTTCTTT. The encoded protein is CASSQADRWNTEAFF. Combining the CDR3 with reference TRBV14 and TRBJ1-1 gives the whole variable domain EAGVTQFPSHSVIEKGQTVTLRCDPISGHDNLYWYRRVMGKEIKFLLHFVKESKQDESGMPNNRFLAERTGGTYSTLKVQPAELEDSGVYFCASSQADRWNTEAFFGQGTRLTVV.

The J gene is TRBJ1-5, the V gene TRBV18; possible D gene TRBD1, 5 bases. The CDR3 consists of 15 residues. Germline values: CDR1 KGHSH, CDR2 LQKENI. V was trimmed by 6 bases and J by 5 bases, leaving 17 bases between them. DNA for the CDR3: TGTGCCAGCTCCCGAACCGGGGGGACCGATCAGCCCCAGCATTTT. Translation gives CASSRTGGTDQPQHF.

CDR3 sequence reads: CASSLRGLGNTQYF. CDR3 DNA sequence: TGTGCCAGCAGCTTAAGGGGGTTAGGGAATACGCAGTATTTT. The chain recombines TRBV7-2 with TRBJ2-3, with TRBD1 as a possible D gene (6 bases). The CDR3 length is 14 residues. The V and J ends lost 2 bases and 7 bases respectively, with 13 bases between them. From germline, CDR1 is SGHTA and CDR2 FQGNSA.

V and J are TRBV19 and TRBJ1-2; D is unresolved. The length of the CDR3 is 14 residues. Germline CDR1 and CDR2: LNHDA and SQIVND (reference sequence). Between the trimmed V and J ends, which lost 1 base and 0 bases, there was a span of 6 bases. The CDR3 reads CASSIGSANYGYTF. The CDR3 bases are TGTGCCAGTAGTATAGGCTCGGCTAACTATGGCTACACCTTC.

CDR3 residues: CASSLQGLNTGELFF. The CDR3 DNA follows: TGCGCCAGCAGCCTACAGGGCCTGAACACCGGGGAGCTGTTTTTT. This chain joins TRBV4-1 and TRBJ2-2, with D possibly matching TRBD1 (6 bases). The CDR3 runs to 15 residues. Per germline, CDR1 MGHRA and CDR2 YSYEKL. Trimming shortened V by 4 bases and J by 1 base, and 10 bases separated the two germline ends.

The chain is built from TRBV6-5 and TRBJ2-6; D gene unclear. Germline V gene lookup returns CDR1 MNHEY and CDR2 SVGAGI. The ends were cut back, 6 bases at V and 4 bases at J, with 13 bases in the middle. The CDR3 sequence is 15 residues long. CDR3: CASSLSITGANVLTF. DNA of the CDR3: TGTGCCAGCAGCCTGTCTATAACGGGGGCCAACGTCCTGACTTTC.

The V call is TRBV6-5, the J call TRBJ2-5; 13 bases map to TRBD2. The J call may not be correct, given that the DNA end is closer to TRBJ2-7. The CDR3 has 15 amino acids. From germline, CDR1 is MNHEY and CDR2 SVGAGI. The CDR3, as DNA: TGTGCCAGCAGTTACGGGGGACTAGCGGGACGCGAGCAGTACTTC. Its protein product is CASSYGGLAGREQYF.

The chain links TRBV5-6 to TRBJ1-5; the match to TRBD1 covers 10 bases. With V trimmed by 4 bases and J by 9 bases, 7 bases remained unmatched. This CDR3 comprises 14 residues. CDR1 is SGHDT and CDR2 is YYEEEE in the germline V gene. The CDR3 loop reads CASSLRTGGTPQHF. Written as DNA, the CDR3 is TGTGCCAGCAGCCTCCGGACAGGGGGAACGCCCCAGCATTTT.

The gene calls are TRBV5-6 and TRBJ2-2; no definite D call. CDR1 and CDR2 (germline): SGHDT, YYEEEE. The length of the CDR3 is 16 residues. V was shortened by 4 bases and J by 4 bases, with 17 bases between the two germline ends. DNA for the CDR3: TGTGCCAGCAGCCCCATAAATGCGGTGCTCACCGGGGAGCTGTTTTTT. Its translation is CASSPINAVLTGELFF.

V is TRBV6-6 and J is TRBJ1-2; tentative D call: TRBD1 (6 bases). Germline V gives CDR1 MNHNY, CDR2 SVGAGI (reference sequence). The germline V and J ends were trimmed by 0 bases and 4 bases, with 15 bases remaining between them. This CDR3 is 16 amino acids long. The CDR3 DNA follows: TGTGCCAGCAGTTACTCCGCAGGGGCGGCAGTCTATGGCTACACCTTC. It translates to CASSYSAGAAVYGYTF.

This sequence joins TRBV6-5 and TRBJ1-1; TRBD1 aligns across 7 bases. J was trimmed by 10 bases and V by 5 bases; bases with no gene match: 4. This CDR3 region has 11 residues. The germline V gene has CDR1 MNHEY and CDR2 SVGAGI. The CDR3 nucleotides read TGTGCCAGCAGTGTAACAGGGGCAGCTTTCTTT. Protein product: CASSVTGAAFF.

This chain uses TRBV10-1 with TRBJ1-2, with a tentative D call TRBD1 (5 bases). Germline V gene lookup returns CDR1 WNHNN and CDR2 SYGVQD (reference sequence). The CDR3 has 15 residues. With 0 bases removed from V and 6 bases from J, the gap between germline ends came to 14 bases. CDR3 nucleotide sequence: TGCGCCAGCAGTGAGTCTGAGGAGGGAGGGGATGGCTACACCTTC. Its translation is CASSESEEGGDGYTF.

The rearrangement joins TRBV7-9 to TRBJ2-5; TRBD1 agrees at 7 bases. The J call is uncertain, as TRBJ2-7 better fits the DNA end. Germline CDR1 reads SEHNR; CDR2 reads FQNEAQ (reference sequence). The CDR3 contains 12 residues. The CDR3 loop is CASSTGAYEQYF. The CDR3 bases are TGTGCCAGCAGCACAGGGGCCTACGAGCAGTACTTC.

The genes are TRBV5-6 and TRBJ2-4; D gene ambiguous. V lost 6 bases and J lost 1, with 17 bases in between. This CDR3 region has 16 residues. The germline gives CDR1 SGHDT, CDR2 YYEEEE. The CDR3 sequence is CASTRSTTLAKNIQYF. The CDR3 region has the DNA TGTGCCAGCACACGTAGCACTACCTTGGCCAAAAACATTCAGTACTTC.

This chain links TRBV6-5 with TRBJ1-1; possible D gene TRBD1, 6 bases. CDR1 and CDR2 from the germline V gene are MNHEY and SVGAGI. V was trimmed by 2 bases and J by 6 bases, leaving 19 bases between them. This CDR3 is 16 amino acids long. The DNA for the CDR3 is TGTGCCAGCAGTTACCTCCGGACAGTACGAAATTCTGAAGCTTTCTTT. Residues: CASSYLRTVRNSEAFF.

The chain is built from TRBV7-7 and TRBJ2-7, with TRBD2 matching over 7 bases. V lost 1 base to trimming and J lost 5 bases; unmatched junction nucleotides: 5. The CDR3 is 14 residues long. Germline CDR1 is SSHAT and CDR2 is FNYEAQ (reference sequence). The CDR3 DNA reads TGTGCCAGCAGCTTAGACGCGGGAGAGAACGAGCAGTACTTC. Translation: CASSLDAGENEQYF.

This clone was detected a few times. The V gene is TRBV18, the J gene TRBJ2-7; tentative D call: TRBD1 (6 bases). CDR1 and CDR2 from the germline V gene are KGHSH and LQKENI. The CDR3 length is 13 residues. V gave up 8 bases and J gave up 1 base, with 12 bases separating them. This CDR3 reads CASTPGQSYEQYF. The CDR3 region has the DNA TGTGCCAGCACTCCGGGACAATCCTACGAGCAGTACTTC.

The gene calls are TRBV7-2 and TRBJ1-6; 7 nucleotides line up with TRBD1. The germline CDR1 and CDR2 sequences are SGHTA and FQGNSA. This CDR3 has 13 amino acids. Trimming at V came to 6 bases and at J to 7 bases, leaving 3 bases not matched to a gene. DNA of the CDR3: TGTGCCAGCAGTCGGACAGGAAATTCACCCCTCCACTTT. Translating gives CASSRTGNSPLHF.

This chain uses TRBV5-5 with TRBJ1-1; D is uncertain. This CDR3 region has 13 residues. Germline CDR1 and CDR2: SGHKS and YYEKEE (reference sequence). Between the trimmed V and J ends, which lost 1 base and 11 bases, there was a span of 15 bases. The chain's CDR3 is CASSLIPLGHAFF. The CDR3 DNA reads as TGTGCCAGCAGCTTGATTCCGCTAGGTCATGCTTTCTTT.

With respect to this clone: Other DNA sequences in this specimen translate into the identical CDR3. The chain employs TRBV7-3 and TRBJ1-6; D ambiguous. The CDR3 has 13 residues. CDR1 is SGHTA and CDR2 is FQGTGA in the germline V gene. V lost 3 bases and J 9 bases, leaving 9 bases between the germline ends. CDR3 loop: CASSFSRGSPLHF. The CDR3 coding sequence is TGTGCCAGCAGCTTTTCAAGAGGTTCACCCCTCCACTTT.

The rearrangement links TRBV14 to TRBJ2-1; 7 bases are a match to TRBD2. This CDR3 spans 15 amino acids. The junction had 6 bases not matched to a gene; V was cut back by 6 bases and J by 1 base. CDR1 is SGHDN and CDR2 is FVKESK in the germline V gene. Here the CDR3 DNA reads TGTGCCAGCAGACTCGGGAGGACGTCCTACAATGAGCAGTTCTTC. Amino acid sequence: CASRLGRTSYNEQFF.

J is TRBJ2-7 and V is TRBV5-1; no definite D call. There are 15 residues in the CDR3. V lost 3 bases and J lost 4, with 17 bases in between. CDR1 is SGHRS, CDR2 YFSETQ, per germline. CDR3 sequence: CASSSEPAGGYEQYF. CDR3 nucleotide sequence: TGCGCCAGCAGCTCGGAGCCGGCCGGTGGGTACGAGCAGTACTTC.

The chain employs TRBV14 and TRBJ2-3; 8 bases match TRBD1. J lost 1 base, V lost 1 base, and 1 base had no gene match. Germline CDR1 and CDR2: SGHDN and FVKESK. The CDR3 runs to 15 residues. The CDR3 spells CASSQGGQGTDTQYF. DNA for the CDR3: TGTGCCAGCAGCCAAGGGGGACAGGGCACAGATACGCAGTATTTT.

This clone was counted only a few times. J is TRBJ1-4 and V is TRBV20-1; D gene unclear. Trimming removed 5 bases at V and 6 bases at J, with 7 bases between. The CDR3 is 11 amino acids. Germline CDR1 DFQATT, CDR2 SNEGSKA (reference sequence). This chain's CDR3 is CSAPQDEKLFF. The CDR3 DNA reads TGCAGTGCTCCACAAGATGAAAAACTGTTTTTT.